This T cell receptor beta chain stems from a study of cytomegalovirus exposure and HLA in healthy donors. V lost 6 bases, J lost 3 bases, and 9 bases lay in between. CDR1 and CDR2 from the germline V gene are KGHSH and LQKENI. This CDR3 comprises 14 residues. The study ran its PCR with 60 Vbeta and 13 Jbeta primers. Here immunoSEQ multiplex PCR was the method, and the copy in TCRdb shows in-frame clones only, minus some. The data show more than 80,000 clones, just under 80% seen once. The source of this sequence is a middle-aged woman in good health and CMV-seropositive. Specimen: PBMCs. The chain uses TRBV18 and TRBJ2-6; D perhaps matches TRBD2 (6 bases). The CDR3 DNA reads TGTGCCAGCTCGGAGGGGCTTGGGGCCAACGTCCTGACTTTC. Its translation: CASSEGLGANVLTF.